Detailed here is one T cell receptor beta chain. An end of the junction does not agree with germline; a read error may underlie this. These data are taken from a study of blood T cell repertoires in COVID-19. Germline V gene data show CDR1 as SGHAT and CDR2 as FQNNGV. The CDR3 loop spans 16 amino acids. Assay: immunoSEQ multiplex PCR; the TCRdb copy retains only in-frame clones and omits some. The table lists approximately 85,000 clones, roughly nine tenths of them singletons. The sample consisted of peripheral blood. This TCR came from a man aged 50 to 59 with acute or convalescent COVID-19. The chain recombines TRBV11-2 with TRBJ1-3; 10 bases are shared with TRBD1. The DNA of the CDR3 is TGTGCCAGCACCTTAACTGGGGGACAGGGGCCCCGTGTGGTGGATTTT. Translation gives CASTLTGGQGPRVVDF. The whole variable domain, remainder taken from reference TRBV11-2 and TRBJ1-3, is EAGVAQSPRYKIIEKRQSVAFWCNPISGHATLYWYQQILGQGPKLLIQFQNNGVVDDSQLPKDRFSAERLKGVDSTLKIQPAKLEDSAVYLCASTLTGGQGPRVVDFGEGSWLTVV.